The 19 T cell receptor beta chains below were found in one sample sequenced in a study of cytomegalovirus exposure and HLA in healthy donors (dated by TCRdb to 2016 to 2017). Libraries were made using the immunoSEQ multiplex PCR assay. For the multiplex PCR, a mixture combining 60 forward primers for TCR Vbeta segments and 13 reverse primers for TCR Jbeta segments was used. TCRdb took this table from immuneACCESS and kept in-frame rearrangements with V and J called. Such tables lack part of the clones; where checked against another copy, unresolved V genes explain under half of the gap, and the rest is unexplained. This sample holds around 160,000 clones; 75% to 80% were observed only once. The top ten clonotypes cover 11% to 15% of the sample. The specimen was PBMCs. Receptors were obtained from a man aged 50 to 60 in good health and CMV-seropositive.

V gene TRBV7-6 combines with J gene TRBJ2-3; TRBD1 matches at 11 bases. CDR1 is SGHVS, CDR2 FNYEAQ, per germline. Losses at the gene ends were 1 base for V and 3 bases for J; bases not matched to a gene: 6. This CDR3 region has 17 residues. CDR3 amino acids: CASSLGGTGGSTDTQYF. CDR3 nucleotides: TGTGCCAGCAGCTTAGGAGGGACAGGGGGTTCGACAGATACGCAGTATTTT. The full variable domain, completed using reference TRBV7-6 and TRBJ2-3, is GAGVSQSPRYKVTKRGQDVALRCDPISGHVSLYWYRQALGQGPEFLTYFNYEAQQDKSGLPNDRFSAERPEGSISTLTIQRTEQRDSAMYRCASSLGGTGGSTDTQYFGPGTRLTVL.

This clone was found a few times. The J gene is TRBJ1-2, the V gene TRBV28; 9 positions agree with TRBD1. Per germline, CDR1 MDHEN and CDR2 SYDVKM. V lost 5 bases, J lost 2 bases, and 3 bases stayed unmatched. This CDR3 has 14 amino acids. The CDR3 region has the DNA TGTGCCAGCAGTGTCGGGACAGGGAACTATGGCTACACCTTC. Translation gives CASSVGTGNYGYTF.

J is TRBJ2-5 and V is TRBV7-9; D not certain. V was pared by 1 base and J by 1 base, with 10 bases between. The CDR3 extends over 15 amino acids. Per the germline V gene, CDR1 is SEHNR and CDR2 is FQNEAQ (reference sequence). The CDR3 region has the DNA TGTGCCAGCAGCTTAGGTTCAACTTTCCAAGAGACCCAGTACTTC. Its protein is CASSLGSTFQETQYF.

The J gene is TRBJ2-7, the V gene TRBV18; the D is unclear. The V end was cut by 0 bases, the J end by 3 bases, with 9 bases between. Looked up from germline, CDR1 is KGHSH and CDR2 is LQKENI. The CDR3 totals 14 residues. This CDR3 reads CASSPPGRNYEQYV. CDR3 DNA sequence: TGTGCCAGCTCACCACCTGGCCGAAACTACGAGCAGTACGTC.

In its sample, this clone was seen once. This chain uses TRBV5-5 with TRBJ2-5; 7 bases are shared with TRBD2. CDR3 length equals 14 residues. Losses at the gene ends were 4 bases for V and 2 bases for J; bases not matched to a gene: 5. Germline V gene lookup returns CDR1 SGHKS and CDR2 YYEKEE (reference sequence). The CDR3 DNA reads as TGTGCCAGCAGCCCCGGGGGGTCGCAAGAGACCCAGTACTTC. It yields the protein CASSPGGSQETQYF. Variable domain in full (rest from reference TRBV5-5 and TRBJ2-5): DAGVTQSPTHLIKTRGQQVTLRCSPISGHKSVSWYQQVLGQGPQFIFQYYEKEERGRGNFPDRFSARQFPNYSSELNVNALLLGDSALYLCASSPGGSQETQYFGPGTRLLVL.

The chain couples TRBV19 to TRBJ2-7; 7 nucleotides agree with TRBD1. CDR3 length equals 13 residues. Germline CDR1 reads LNHDA; CDR2 reads SQIVND (reference sequence). Trimming cost V 5 bases and J 3 bases; bases outside gene matches: 4. The CDR3 sequence is CASSVRQGYEQYV. The CDR3 DNA follows: TGTGCCAGTAGTGTAAGACAGGGCTACGAGCAGTACGTC.

V gene TRBV19 combines with J gene TRBJ2-6, with no clear D. CDR1 is LNHDA and CDR2 is SQIVND in the germline V gene (reference sequence). The CDR3 is 15 residues long. Trimming pared 5 bases from V and 0 bases from J, leaving 8 bases between. This chain's CDR3 is CASSQTDSGANVLTF. CDR3 coding DNA: TGTGCCAGTAGTCAAACAGACTCTGGGGCCAACGTCCTGACTTTC.

The chain carries TRBV10-2 and TRBJ1-6; a possible D gene is TRBD1 (6 bases). This CDR3 has 14 amino acids. V was shortened by 4 bases and J by 6 bases, with 10 bases between the two germline ends. Germline assignment: CDR1 WSHSY and CDR2 SAAADI. The CDR3 loop reads CASSAGAGNSPLHF. CDR3 sequence (DNA): TGCGCCAGCAGTGCAGGGGCGGGTAATTCACCCCTCCACTTT.

The rearrangement links TRBV28 to TRBJ1-2, with 7 bases lining up with TRBD1. J was trimmed by 6 bases and V by 7 bases; bases with no gene match: 11. Germline V gives CDR1 MDHEN, CDR2 SYDVKM. The CDR3 sequence is 14 residues long. CDR3 DNA: TGTGCCAGCAATACACAGGGGTCGGGGGATGGCTACACCTTC. Its translation is CASNTQGSGDGYTF.

V is TRBV29-1 and J is TRBJ1-2, with D possibly TRBD1 on 6 matching bases. The CDR3 totals 13 residues. Germline lookup yields CDR1 SQVTM and CDR2 ANQGSEA. CDR3 loop: CSVKDSENYGYTF. CDR3 DNA sequence: TGCAGTGTTAAGGACAGCGAGAACTATGGCTACACCTTC.

The chain couples TRBV19 to TRBJ2-5, with D perhaps TRBD1 (6 bases). The CDR3 has 14 residues. V lost 5 bases, J lost 5 bases, and 15 bases lay in between. The germline V gene has CDR1 LNHDA and CDR2 SQIVND (reference sequence). In nucleotides, the CDR3 is TGTGCCAGTAGTGAGACAAGGGGGAAGGAGACCCAGTACTTC. It encodes CASSETRGKETQYF.

This clone appeared a few times. The chain combines TRBV18 with TRBJ1-4; D may be TRBD1 (6 bases). Trimming stripped 3 bases from V and 6 bases from J, with 20 bases between. The CDR3 runs to 17 residues. CDR1 and CDR2 from the germline V gene are KGHSH and LQKENI. In DNA form, the CDR3 reads TGTGCCAGCTCACCTTACCGGGACACCAATAAGGATGAAAAACTGTTTTTT. Encoded protein: CASSPYRDTNKDEKLFF.

The J gene is TRBJ2-5, the V gene TRBV7-9; D call uncertain. The CDR3 covers 13 residues. Germline V CDR1 and CDR2: SEHNR, FQNEAQ (reference sequence). The V end was cut by 1 base, the J end by 6 bases, with 9 bases between. CDR3 nucleotide sequence: TGTGCCAGCAGCTTAGTAGGAGAAAAGACCCAGTACTTC. Translated: CASSLVGEKTQYF.

The chain uses TRBV15 and TRBJ2-7; 7 bases fit TRBD1. Unmatched junction bases numbered 5, after V lost 2 bases and J lost 1 base. The CDR3 has 15 residues. The germline CDR1 and CDR2 sequences are LNHNV and YYDKDF (reference sequence). This CDR3 is CATSRTKGASYEQYF. The CDR3 coding sequence is TGTGCCACCAGCAGAACAAAGGGGGCTTCCTACGAGCAGTACTTC.

This rearrangement joins TRBV7-8 to TRBJ2-6; TRBD1 agrees at 10 bases. J gave up 0 bases and V 2 bases, and 10 bases lay outside the gene matches. Germline V CDR1 and CDR2: SGHVS, FQNEAQ. The CDR3 length is 20 residues. DNA for the CDR3: TGTGCCAGCAGCTTAAGACAGGGGGCGACCTTAAACTCTGGGGCCAACGTCCTGACTTTC. Translated: CASSLRQGATLNSGANVLTF.

The chain is built from TRBV18 and TRBJ2-7; 9 bases align to TRBD2. CDR3 length: 15 residues. Germline assignment: CDR1 KGHSH and CDR2 LQKENI. The junction had 4 bases not matched to a gene; V was cut back by 3 bases and J by 1 base. The CDR3 spells CASSPRTSASYEQYV. The CDR3 region has the DNA TGTGCCAGCTCACCTAGGACTAGCGCATCCTACGAGCAGTACGTC.

The genes are TRBV27 and TRBJ1-4; 10 bases map to TRBD1. CDR3 length equals 15 residues. Germline loops: CDR1 MNHEY, CDR2 SMNVEV (reference sequence). J was trimmed by 7 bases and V by 5 bases; bases with no gene match: 7. The CDR3: CASSHGDRGFEKLFF. The CDR3 bases are TGTGCCAGCAGTCATGGGGACAGGGGCTTTGAAAAACTGTTTTTT.

The chain joins TRBV2 to TRBJ2-1, with 8 positions matching TRBD1. Germline V CDR1 and CDR2: SNHLY, FYNNEI. The CDR3 is made up of 15 amino acids. With 6 bases clipped from V and 2 bases from J, the junction kept 6 bases outside the gene matches. CDR3 bases: TGTGCCAGCAGATATAACAGGGGGACCTACAATGAGCAGTTCTTC. It is translated as CASRYNRGTYNEQFF.

The chain joins TRBV2 to TRBJ2-3; D may be TRBD1 (6 bases). The germline V and J ends were trimmed by 6 bases and 5 bases, with 6 bases remaining between them. Per germline, CDR1 SNHLY and CDR2 FYNNEI. This CDR3 is 11 amino acids long. CDR3 region: CASRQGDTQYF. CDR3 nucleotides: TGTGCCAGCAGACAGGGAGATACGCAGTATTTT. The full variable domain, rest sourced from reference TRBV2 and TRBJ2-3, is EPEVTQTPSHQVTQMGQEVILRCVPISNHLYFYWYRQILGQKVEFLVSFYNNEISEKSEIFDDQFSVERPDGSNFTLKIRSTKLEDSAMYFCASRQGDTQYFGPGTRLTVL.